The following is a TCR beta chain sequence with its context. PCR was performed using 60 Vbeta and 13 Jbeta primers. Here immunoSEQ multiplex PCR was the method, and the copy in TCRdb shows in-frame clones only, minus some. The sample holds about 150,000 clones; just under 80% are singletons and the top ten take roughly 6.4%. This entry belongs to a study of cytomegalovirus exposure and HLA in healthy donors. Sequenced: PBMCs. The TCR was taken from a woman aged 40-49 years in good health and CMV-seropositive.

This CDR3 reads CASSSGTGGFGGANVLTF. The CDR3 nucleotides read TGTGCCAGCAGCTCCGGGACAGGGGGCTTTGGTGGGGCCAACGTCCTGACTTTC. The V and J genes are TRBV11-3 and TRBJ2-6, with 12 bases aligning to TRBD1. The CDR3 covers 18 residues. Trimming at V came to 4 bases and at J to 3 bases, leaving 7 bases not matched to a gene. The germline gives CDR1 SGHNT, CDR2 YENEEA.